This section outlines one T cell receptor (beta chain) sequence together with its context. The antigen is undetermined. This sample was included in a study of cytomegalovirus exposure and HLA in healthy donors. Primers: 60 Vbeta forward and 13 Jbeta reverse. This table comes from immunoSEQ multiplex PCR, and its TCRdb copy is limited to in-frame clones, with some not included. The sample consists of about 170,000 clones, roughly 80% of them appearing once. This CDR3 contains 14 residues. Trimming took off 2 bases at V and 6 bases at J, with 14 bases between the two ends. Germline V gene lookup returns CDR1 MDHEN and CDR2 SYDVKM. Notes on the study in general: High sensitivity and specificity were reportedly achieved when the classifier diagnosed cytomegalovirus status. In vitro data verified a few CMV-associated chains as specific for CMV antigens.

The chain uses TRBV28 and TRBJ2-7; the D is unclear. This TCR was recovered from a woman aged 18-30 years in good health and CMV-seronegative. Sequencing was done on a sample of PBMCs. The CDR3 region has the DNA TGTGCCAGCAGTTTAAGGAGATTTCGGTCCGAGCAGTACTTC. Protein: CASSLRRFRSEQYF.